This TCR beta chain was observed in a study of cytomegalovirus exposure and HLA in healthy donors. Study background: Drawn from HLA-typed donors, some 80 million unique TCRs were held in an early data release. Points from the study as a whole: It was reported that TCR beta sequences correctly inferred the HLA-A and HLA-B alleles for most subjects.

For this clone: The target antigen is unknown.

The PCR made use of 60 Vbeta and 13 Jbeta primers. Libraries were prepared by immunoSEQ multiplex PCR; TCRdb keeps only in-frame clonotypes and omits some of them. The data contain around 180,000 clones, 85% of them singletons. The source material was PBMCs. The receptor's source is a boy aged 2 to 9 in good health and CMV-seronegative.

The CDR3 DNA sequence: TGTGCCAGCAGCTCCCGGGACTTCTACAATGAGCAGTTCTTC. Translating it yields CASSSRDFYNEQFF. The V and J genes are TRBV7-3 and TRBJ2-1, with D perhaps TRBD2 (6 bases). V lost 4 bases and J lost 3, with 10 bases in between. CDR1 and CDR2 from the germline V gene are SGHTA and FQGTGA. This CDR3 has 14 amino acids.